This is a list of T cell receptor beta chains from one sample in a study of T cells in Graves' hyperthyroidism and ophthalmopathy. TCRdb re-called the multiplex PCR reads through MiXCR, storing one row per CDR3 protein. The sample contains some 620,000 distinct CDR3 sequences, roughly 17% of which appear only once. Sequenced material: blood. The receptors here all came from a woman aged 30 to 39 with Graves' hyperthyroidism. CDR3s include the opening cysteine and the closing phenylalanine or tryptophan. D genes are given only for firm matches. Size is omitted from some rows. Given values are once, few, many or a class for expanded clones.

size	D	V	J	DNA	CDR3
many	.	TRBV6-1	TRBJ1-6	TGTGCCAGCAGTTTAAGCGGGACACCGAGTAATTCACCCCTCCACTTT	CASSLSGTPSNSPLHF
few	.	TRBV12-3/TRBV12-4	TRBJ2-2	TGTGCCAGCAGTTTTAGGAGGGGCGGGGAGCTGTTTTTT	CASSFRRGGELFF
.	.	TRBV6-2/TRBV6-3	TRBJ1-2	TGTGCCAGCAGTAAAACAGAGGGCCCGAACTATGGCTACACCTTC	CASSKTEGPNYGYTF
many	TRBD2	TRBV7-2	TRBJ2-3	TGTGCCAGCAGCTTACAGGGACTAGCGGATACAGATACGCAGTATTTT	CASSLQGLADTDTQYF
many	.	TRBV28	TRBJ2-3	TGTGCCAGCACAGTTGCAGATACGCAGTATTTT	CASTVADTQYF
many	TRBD2	TRBV18	TRBJ2-1	TGTGCCAGCTCACCATCTAGCGGGAATGAGCAGTTCTTC	CASSPSSGNEQFF
.	.	TRBV20-1	TRBJ2-1	TGCAGTGCTAGAGGAATAGCTTCCTACAATGAGCAGTTCTTC	CSARGIASYNEQFF
.	.	TRBV27	TRBJ2-5	TGTGCCAGCAGCAACTCCCTCGCGGTAGGGGAGACCCAGTACTTC	CASSNSLAVGETQYF
.	TRBD2	TRBV30	TRBJ2-5	TGTGCCTGGAGTAGGGCGGGAGGAATAAGTTACGAAGAGACCCAGTACTTC	CAWSRAGGISYEETQYF
many	TRBD2	TRBV2	TRBJ2-1	TGTGCCAGCAGTATACTAGCGGGACCTACAATCGAGCAGTTCTTC	CASSILAGPTIEQFF
.	.	TRBV19	TRBJ1-3	TGTGCCAGTAGACCTCCACGTCGGTCTGGAAACACCATATATTTT	CASRPPRRSGNTIYF
many	.	TRBV12-3/TRBV12-4	TRBJ1-1	TGTGCCAGCAGCTTTCAGGGGAACACTGAAGCTTTCTTT	CASSFQGNTEAFF